A selection of T cell receptor beta chains follows, all from one sample in a study of CXCR3-negative and CXCR3-positive naive CD8 T cells. TCRdb reprocessed the 5' RACE reads, with one entry per CDR3 protein and no DNA. Across roughly 99,000 distinct CDR3 sequences, the top ten clones capture about 1.1% of the sample. Input material: naive CXCR3+ CD8+ T cells from blood. These receptors were collected from a human donor in good health. Some clones in this sample may be carry-over from other donors' samples. Both conserved end residues are part of each CDR3. Each record gives: V gene, CDR3 length, J gene, CDR3 protein.

TRBV9	14	TRBJ2-2	CASSPGTSAGELFF
TRBV29-1	11	TRBJ2-7	CSVEDAYKQYF
TRBV5-5	17	TRBJ2-3	CASSLFVGDGHTDTQYF
TRBV7-9	18	TRBJ2-1	CASSFPGFEVSPNPEQFF
TRBV29-1	13	TRBJ2-3	CSVPTMDYHTQYF
TRBV7-9	16	TRBJ2-1	CASSGAKGVQYNEQFF
TRBV29-1	17	TRBJ2-6	CSVEVWDSHSGANVLTF
TRBV9	15	TRBJ2-3	CASSVEGSSTDTQYF
TRBV20-1	14	TRBJ1-5	CSATLDREYQPQHF
TRBV12-3/TRBV12-4	14	TRBJ2-7	CVSHLPGLADEQYF
TRBV7-7	14	TRBJ1-5	CASSFRRTTQPQHF
TRBV28	13	TRBJ2-7	CASRDRGYYEQYF
TRBV7-2	16	TRBJ2-3	CASSLQGGLSTDTQYF
TRBV4-1	16	TRBJ2-2	CASSDQGRSYTGELFF
TRBV15	14	TRBJ2-7	CATSRDEDSYEQYF
TRBV7-9	19	TRBJ2-2	CASSQGGAGGHPNTGELFF
TRBV6-2/TRBV6-3	17	TRBJ2-7	CANSLPGQGYASYEQYF
TRBV5-1	17	TRBJ2-1	CASSLGLGLGSYNEQFF
TRBV15	15	TRBJ2-5	CATSTLRSPEETQYF
TRBV28	16	TRBJ1-5	CASSSAPQRNNQPQHF
TRBV28	18	TRBJ2-5	CASSSPYLTGNWQETQYF
TRBV5-6	15	TRBJ2-5	CASSLGGSRQETQYF
TRBV6-5	12	TRBJ2-7	CASSSALHEQYF
TRBV7-7	15	TRBJ2-1	CASSQGLAEHNEQFF
TRBV15	15	TRBJ2-3	CASRGTSGSTDTQYF
TRBV11-1	14	TRBJ2-1	CASSLRTADNEQFF
TRBV21-1	16	TRBJ1-1	CASSNGGGGVNTEAFF
TRBV6-4	16	TRBJ2-1	CASSDSGRATSNEQFF
TRBV6-4	13	TRBJ2-7	CASSDEAGYEQYF
TRBV5-1	11	TRBJ2-1	CASSFPGEQFF
TRBV28	17	TRBJ1-1	CASLSPTGGKDSTEAFF
TRBV18	14	TRBJ2-7	CASSPLGVGYEQYF
TRBV3-1	17	TRBJ2-1	CASSQVNSGGRYNEQFF
TRBV5-5	17	TRBJ2-3	CASSPSVSGTSTDTQYF
TRBV7-9	13	TRBJ2-2	CASSLGYTGELFF
TRBV7-9	15	TRBJ2-2	CASSSSGTNTGELFF
TRBV5-1	15	TRBJ2-1	CASSLDPGIVNEQFF
TRBV27	16	TRBJ2-3	CASSFLGLAGTDTQYF
TRBV4-2	17	TRBJ1-6	CASSQAPLEGLNSPLHF
TRBV20-1	14	TRBJ2-2	CSAPLDRNTGELFF
TRBV12-3/TRBV12-4	15	TRBJ2-3	CASSVGTGSTDTQYF
TRBV29-1	13	TRBJ1-2	CSVVSNFNYGYTF
TRBV7-9	15	TRBJ2-5	CASSTDRAGWETQYF
TRBV19	14	TRBJ1-5	CAIGRGYGNQPQHF
TRBV29-1	14	TRBJ2-1	CSVELRGFYNEQFF
TRBV29-1	13	TRBJ1-2	CSVDLGRDYGYTF
TRBV28	15	TRBJ1-2	CASHEGVGGIYGYTF
TRBV2	14	TRBJ2-4	CASSDLAGGYIQYF
TRBV7-2	16	TRBJ2-4	CASSPTGARAKNIQYF
TRBV7-8	14	TRBJ2-7	CASSFGTVYYEQYF
TRBV21-1	15	TRBJ1-1	CASNNKQEVDTEAFF
TRBV5-1	16	TRBJ2-3	CASSLNFFVGTDTQYF